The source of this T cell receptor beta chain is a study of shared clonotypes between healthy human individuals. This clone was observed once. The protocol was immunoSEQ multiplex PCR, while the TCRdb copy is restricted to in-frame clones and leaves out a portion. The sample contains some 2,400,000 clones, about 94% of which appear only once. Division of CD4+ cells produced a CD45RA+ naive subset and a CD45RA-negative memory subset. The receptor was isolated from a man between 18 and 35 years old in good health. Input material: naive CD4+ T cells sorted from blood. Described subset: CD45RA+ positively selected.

The CDR3 sequence is CASSEAGQGNQPQHF. DNA for the CDR3: TGCGCCAGCAGTGAGGCAGGACAGGGCAATCAGCCCCAGCATTTT. The chain joins TRBV10-2 to TRBJ1-5; TRBD1 matches at 7 bases. The CDR3 sequence is 15 residues long. Germline V gene data show CDR1 as WSHSY and CDR2 as SAAADI. Trimming cost V 2 bases and J 2 bases; bases outside gene matches: 3.